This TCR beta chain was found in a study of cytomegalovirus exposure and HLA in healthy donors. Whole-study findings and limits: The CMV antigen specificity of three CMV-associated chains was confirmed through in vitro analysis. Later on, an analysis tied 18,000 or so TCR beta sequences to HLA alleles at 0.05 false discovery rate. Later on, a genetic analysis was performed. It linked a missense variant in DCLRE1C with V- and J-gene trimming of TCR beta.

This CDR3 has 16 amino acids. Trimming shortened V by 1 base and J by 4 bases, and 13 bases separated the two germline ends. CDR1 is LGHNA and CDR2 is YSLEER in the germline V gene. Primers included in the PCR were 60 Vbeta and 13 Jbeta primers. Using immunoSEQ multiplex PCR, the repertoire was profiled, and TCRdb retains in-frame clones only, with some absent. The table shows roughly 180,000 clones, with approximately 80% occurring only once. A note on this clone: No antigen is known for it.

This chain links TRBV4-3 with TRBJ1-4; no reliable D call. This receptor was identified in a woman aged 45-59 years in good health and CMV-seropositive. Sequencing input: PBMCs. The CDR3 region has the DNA TGCGCCAGCAGCCAAGGTTCTAGGAGAGGTAATGAAAAACTGTTTTTT. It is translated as CASSQGSRRGNEKLFF.